The rows below give T cell receptor beta chains drawn from one sample of a study of blood T cells in healthy people across ages. TCRdb analysed the 5' RACE reads with MiXCR anew, one entry per CDR3 protein. This sample has roughly 800,000 distinct CDR3 sequences, with 20% to 30% found just once. These records were also assigned to another study, of T cells of mothers and their children.

Input material: blood. The source is a boy aged 5-17 years in good health. Both conserved end residues are part of each CDR3. A D gene is named only where the DNA matches it firmly. Expanded clones are given a class, and other clones once, few, many or no size at all.

>NA|NA|TRBJ2-2|TRBV9
CASSVGLPGELFF
TGTGCCAGCAGCGTGGGATTGCCCGGGGAGCTGTTTTTT
>NA|NA|TRBJ1-5|TRBV2
CASSETHSNQPQHF
TGTGCCAGCAGCGAGACTCATAGCAATCAGCCCCAGCATTTT
>NA|NA|TRBJ2-3|TRBV3-1
CASSQVVQGWDTQYF
TGTGCCAGCAGCCAAGTAGTTCAGGGGTGGGATACGCAGTATTTT
>NA|NA|TRBJ1-3|TRBV6-5
CASSPTSSGNTIYF
TGTGCCAGCAGTCCCACCAGCTCTGGAAACACCATATATTTT
>NA|few|TRBJ2-7|TRBV5-1
CASRAGASYEQYF
TGCGCCAGCAGGGCGGGGGCCTCCTACGAGCAGTACTTC
>NA|few|TRBJ1-2|TRBV29-1
CSADGGNSGYTF
TGCAGCGCCGACGGAGGGAATAGTGGCTACACCTTC
>NA|few|TRBJ2-7|TRBV27
CASRATLYEQYF
TGTGCCAGCAGGGCCACGTTATACGAGCAGTACTTC
>NA|NA|TRBJ1-2|TRBV13
CASRLAAGYYGYTF
TGTGCCAGCAGGCTAGCGGCAGGGTACTATGGCTACACCTTC
>NA|NA|TRBJ1-2|TRBV10-3
CAISEFEAYGYTF
TGTGCCATCAGTGAGTTCGAGGCTTATGGCTACACCTTC
>TRBD2|few|TRBJ2-3|TRBV5-1
CASSLDRTSGTWGTDTQYF
TGCGCCAGCAGCTTGGATAGGACTAGCGGGACTTGGGGCACAGATACGCAGTATTTT
>TRBD2|many|TRBJ2-5|TRBV6-2/TRBV6-3
CASSSGGVETQYF
TGTGCCAGCAGTAGCGGGGGGGTGGAGACCCAGTACTTC
>NA|few|TRBJ1-2|TRBV18
CASSPLEHYGYTF
TGTGCCAGCTCACCATTGGAGCACTATGGCTACACCTTC
>TRBD2|NA|TRBJ2-7|TRBV29-1
CSVFDGLAQEGEQYF
TGCAGCGTTTTCGACGGACTAGCGCAGGAAGGCGAGCAGTACTTC
>NA|NA|TRBJ2-7|TRBV7-2
CASSLSWGSYEQYF
TGTGCCAGCAGCCTTAGCTGGGGATCCTACGAGCAGTACTTC
>TRBD1|NA|TRBJ2-7|TRBV29-1
CRVEDQGQGSYEQYF
TGCAGAGTTGAAGATCAGGGACAGGGGTCCTACGAGCAGTACTTC
>NA|NA|TRBJ2-3|TRBV27
CASSPNRVTDTQYF
TGTGCCAGCAGTCCGAACAGGGTCACAGATACGCAGTATTTT
>NA|few|TRBJ2-4|TRBV21-1
CASSKVCPGKNIQYF
TGTGCCAGCAGCAAAGTATGTCCAGGCAAAAACATTCAGTACTTC
>NA|few|TRBJ2-5|TRBV7-8
CASSLGLPQGETQYF
TGTGCCAGCAGCTTAGGACTTCCGCAGGGAGAGACCCAGTACTTC
>NA|NA|TRBJ1-5|TRBV15
CATSDTGMEAYSNQPQHF
TGTGCCACCAGCGATACAGGGATGGAGGCATATAGCAATCAGCCCCAGCATTTT
>NA|NA|TRBJ1-2|TRBV27
CASSFGSGVYGYTF
TGTGCCAGCAGTTTTGGATCGGGGGTCTATGGCTACACCTTC
>TRBD2|once|TRBJ2-1|TRBV20-1
CSATGTSGRYEQFF
TGCAGTGCTACCGGGACTAGCGGGAGATATGAGCAGTTCTTC
>TRBD2|NA|TRBJ2-7|TRBV20-1
CSAKRRGGNYEQYF
TGCAGTGCCAAAAGGCGGGGGGGGAATTACGAGCAGTACTTC
>TRBD2|NA|TRBJ2-1|TRBV27
CASSSAGLREQFF
TGTGCCAGCAGTTCAGCGGGACTCCGGGAGCAGTTCTTC
>NA|NA|TRBJ2-5|TRBV28
CASTPTGAQETQYF
TGTGCCAGCACCCCCACAGGTGCACAAGAGACCCAGTACTTC